The clone carrying this TCR beta chain was seen ten or more times. These data are taken from a study of T cells after yellow fever vaccination. MiXCR was run by TCRdb on the 5' RACE reads, yielding one entry per CDR3 protein. The sample carries 250,000 to 300,000 distinct CDR3 sequences, 5.2% recorded once. The CDR3 is made up of 15 amino acids. The V and J ends lost 5 bases and 1 base respectively, with 16 bases between them. Germline V gives CDR1 SGHRS, CDR2 YFSETQ. V is TRBV5-1 and J is TRBJ2-7; D tentatively fits TRBD1 or TRBD2 (5 bases each). The clonotype was recovered from a man aged 18 to 29 who received the YFV17D yellow fever vaccine. Sequenced here: CD4+ T cells sorted from PBMCs, sampled on the day of the yellow fever booster vaccination. The CDR3 nucleotides are TGCGCCAGCAGTCCCTCCGGGACGGGGTCCTACGAGCAGTACTTC. Translation gives CASSPSGTGSYEQYF.